This T cell receptor beta chain stems from a study of cytomegalovirus exposure and HLA in healthy donors (dated by TCRdb to the late 2010s). For the wider study: According to an earlier analysis of 450 to 650 of the donors, 200 million or so T cells yielded 117 million unique TCR beta sequences and 276 Gb of sequence data. Roughly 300 gigabases of sequencing data and roughly 90 million unique TCR sequences were included in an early release covering 500 to 750 HLA-typed donors. The genetic ancestry cluster associated with self-reported Caucasian donors included 80% to 90% of the 350 to 500 genotyped donors. The study was designed to test whether signatures of past pathogen exposure could be identified by cataloging public T cell receptors. The study used immunosequencing to profile the T cell repertoires of around 600 subjects and linked those repertoires to cytomegalovirus serostatus. Along with the roughly 710-subject first cohort, a separate validation cohort of over a hundred different subjects was used. The study combined high-throughput TCR immunosequencing, statistical association of individual TCRs with disease status, and machine learning to predict cytomegalovirus infection status. In a later analysis, previously published TCR beta repertoires from several hundred donors were re-analyzed and high-resolution HLA genotyping was added so that TCR occurrence patterns could be studied. Rather than drawing on any new phenotypic data, the later analysis identified candidate immune exposures from TCR beta sequences and the way those sequences occurred across donors. In an earlier analysis of 587 of the donors, high-throughput TCR beta sequencing was used to judge whether each TCR beta V gene segment behaved as functional or pseudogenic. Donor age, sex, ethnicity and CMV serostatus were compiled together with the repertoire data. Genome-wide SNP genotypes for about 65% of the 666 donors were used in a later genetic analysis, which treated that subset as a discovery cohort. All discovery cohort repertoires had been generated using a single sequencing platform. HLA typing included class I and class II loci at four-digit resolution. The number of donors typed differed by locus, with roughly 620-640 for A, B, C, DRB1 and DQB1, around 560 for DQA1, nearly 610 for DPA1, and under 490 for DPB1. About five DR-DQ haplotypes were treated as single units for association and clustering because of strong linkage in the cohort. Among 300 to 450 genotyped donors of the cohort, an average of approximately 230,000 unique TCR beta nucleotide sequences were sequenced per donor, roughly a sixth of them non-productive.

The library was produced with the immunoSEQ multiplex PCR assay. For the multiplex PCR, a mixture combining 60 forward primers for TCR Vbeta segments and 13 reverse primers for TCR Jbeta segments was used. The CDR3 region of rearranged TCR beta genes was amplified from genomic DNA by a multiplex PCR assay. The amplified TCR beta libraries were sequenced on the Illumina HiSeq System as 87-base-pair reads. Per the source publication's procedure: A later analysis tallied 75 million to 95 million unique TCR beta chains across the 700 or so repertoires, and around 9.9 million of those chains were shared by two or more donors. Raw reads were error-corrected and collapsed into unique sequences by a nearest-neighbor algorithm in which closely related sequences were merged to remove PCR and sequencing errors. To assign V, D and J gene segments, CDR3 sequences were aligned to IMGT reference sequences. For a sequence to be retained, a match of at least six nucleotides was required to both a V gene segment and a J gene segment. Rearrangements were classified as productive when the CDR3 lacked stop codons and remained in frame with V and J, and all other rearrangements were classified as non-productive. CDR3 was defined by IMGT convention, running from the second conserved V-encoded cysteine to the conserved J-encoded phenylalanine. The earlier analysis of approximately 590 of the donors excluded any sequence lacking an unambiguous match to a single V gene segment. An earlier analysis of a few hundred of the donors called V segments functional above 56.7% productive rearrangements and segregating when the between-donor standard deviation exceeded 5%. A statistical classification framework was built to diagnose cytomegalovirus status from the catalog of TCR beta chain sequences. V and J gene assignment, in a later analysis, came from comparing TCR nucleotide sequences with IMGT/GENE-DB human TR gene sequences. In a later analysis, CDR3 sequences and most-parsimonious VDJ recombination scenarios were assigned using the TCRdist pipeline. In a later analysis, each TCR beta chain was defined by its CDR3 amino acid sequence together with its V-gene family, and reads without a unique V-gene family were excluded. As a way to deal with suspected cross-contamination and a sequencing artifact, a later analysis dropped 450 to 600 nucleotide sequences that were highly shared and had low generation probability. A later analysis calculated a clonal expansion index for each public chain from normalized within-repertoire ranks of inferred template counts. In a later analysis, generation probabilities were computed with a VDJ recombination model fitted to out-of-frame rearrangements, and the resulting probabilities were checked against IGoR. A later analysis scored TCR-TCR, TCR-HLA and TCR-CMV co-occurrence with hypergeometric tests, applying a repertoire-size bias correction to TCR pairs. False discovery rates were estimated in a later analysis by permuting HLA or CMV assignments 20 times. A later analysis grouped co-occurring TCRs with DBSCAN, adding TCRdist sequence similarity when clustering within HLA-allele-positive subsets. For co-occurrence clustering, repertoires with fewer than 30,000 or more than 120,000 public chains were excluded, along with 5 or 6 repertoires with anomalous nucleotide sharing. This is the immuneACCESS table as TCRdb keeps it, with only in-frame sequences that have V and J called. A part of the clones is gone; compared with another copy, unresolved V genes explain less than half, and the rest is unexplained. Clonal size and the V and J genes are those of that table, whereas D and trimming came from the DNA. The sample table contains about 190,000 clones; only one count was recorded for roughly 85% of them. The top ten hold 1% of the sample.

In total, over 600 healthy bone marrow donors made up the cohort. All cohort members were sampled while nominally healthy, although unrecorded immune exposures were likely present. The donor tested CMV seronegative, placing the donor among the 350 to 400 seronegative members of the cohort. A peripheral blood sample was provided by each donor, and peripheral blood mononuclear cells were used for TCR beta sequencing. The Qiagen DNeasy Blood Extraction Kit was used to extract genomic DNA from the blood cell samples. This clone came up once. Its antigen remains unidentified. Per-base qualities were not stored, and no clone one base away is much larger. General conclusions and limits of the study: A group of highly shared sequence variants was considered likely to be a technical artifact of the sequencing pipeline. An earlier analysis of several hundred of the donors showed that most TCR beta V segments appeared in productive rearrangements either about 90% or about 30% of the time, which broadly matched IMGT annotations. The earlier analysis of 587 of the donors excluded some 15 rarely observed V segments, including chromosome 9 orphons, because counts were too low. For the cohort, immune exposure information was limited to CMV serostatus. A further reported finding was that TCR beta sequences accurately predicted the HLA-A and HLA-B alleles for most subjects in the first cohort. A later analysis found that TCR association rates varied across HLA loci, with DRB1 alleles showing the most associated TCRs and HLA-C alleles the fewest. This cohort had only TCR beta chains sequenced, and the lack of alpha or paired-chain data limited which features could be detected. Because some donors lacked HLA typing at each locus, the association tests relied only on the typed subset. A later analysis reported that several top co-occurrence clusters appeared linked to parvovirus B19, influenza, CMV and Epstein-Barr virus. While some public TCRs were present in many individuals, most TCR sequences turned up only very rarely across donors. It was suggested by the authors that the approach could potentially be generalized to other disease states and immunological phenotypes. The study listed 150 to 200 TCR beta chains as associated with cytomegalovirus. When HLA alleles, especially DR and DQ, strongly co-occurred, TCR associations were difficult to assign to individual alleles. Sequencing depth was assumed to be roughly uniform across donors in the presence/absence analyses, though that assumption may not hold. Some IMGT-functional V segments, including TRBV6-2 and TRBV6-3, could not be distinguished by the 87-base-pair reads and were therefore excluded. In a later genetic analysis, fewer N-insertions in productive TCRs were reported among donors in an Asian-associated ancestry cluster than the approximately 710-donor mean. Cytomegalovirus status was reported to be diagnosed by the classifier with high specificity and sensitivity in both the original and validation cohorts. A few of the identified cytomegalovirus-associated TCR beta chains were confirmed in vitro to be specific for cytomegalovirus antigens. A later genetic analysis associated a missense DCLRE1C variant with V-gene and J-gene trimming of TCR beta chains, and an independent cohort replicated the association. Most CMV-associated TCR beta chains appeared to be HLA-restricted in a later analysis, and the HLA associations seemed to be driven largely by CMV exposure. Compared with equally common non-associated chains, HLA-associated TCR beta chains in a later analysis were more clonally expanded and had lower generation probabilities. A later analysis associated 15,000 to 20,000 TCR beta sequences with specific HLA alleles at a false discovery rate of 0.05. Linkage disequilibrium might explain the correlated functional status among segregating V segments, but an unknown experimental factor could not be excluded.

CDR1 and CDR2, per the germline V gene, are WSHSY and SAAADI. Germline trimming: 2 bases from V, 4 bases from J; junction bases outside gene matches: 5. From the cysteine through the phenylalanine, the CDR3 covers 16 amino acids. Just the 48-base CDR3 DNA is kept, in frame starting at base 1. The sequenced material came from PBMCs. This TCR was sampled from a boy aged 2 to 9 in good health and CMV-seronegative. The chain is assembled from TRBV10-2 and TRBJ2-1; TRBD2 matches 10 bases in the middle. The CDR3 here reads CASSEVASGGYNEQFF. The nucleotide sequence reads as follows: TGCGCCAGCAGTGAGGTGGCTAGCGGGGGTTACAATGAGCAGTTCTTC.